A single sample gave rise to the 2 T cell receptor beta chains below, sequenced in a study of vaccination effects on CD4 cells after COVID-19 (dated by TCRdb to between 2020 and 2023). Library preparation used the immunoSEQ multiplex PCR assay. Sourced from immuneACCESS, this table was stored by TCRdb with only in-frame sequences that have V and J called. A share of the clones is absent; for the studies checked, an unresolved V gene accounts for under half, and the remainder has no known explanation. This sample has about 27,000 clones in its table, and approximately 72% of those were observed once. The ten largest make up over 9.5% of the sample. Which antigens these TCRs recognize remains unknown. To identify antigen-specific CD4+ T cell clonotypes by their expansion, the ViraFEST assay first stimulated PBMC with viral peptide pools and then applied TCR sequencing. After approximately eleven days of culture, CD4+ T cells were isolated with the EasySep CD4+ T cell isolation kit. Negative nucleocapsid antibody results before and after vaccination confirmed that the healthy vaccine recipients had no prior SARS-CoV-2 infection.

Sequenced here: CD4+ T cells from PBMCs cultured with SARS-CoV-2 spike peptides, sampled before COVID-19 vaccination. The sample's cell subset or site label is to be understood as: SARS-CoV-2 spike overlapping peptide pool stimulation. The receptors come from a human donor who received a COVID-19 vaccine.

This chain joins TRBV5-1 and TRBJ2-3; 7 bases match TRBD1. The CDR3 sequence is 15 residues long. CDR1 SGHRS and CDR2 YFSETQ come from the germline V gene. J gave up 8 bases and V 0 bases, and 9 bases lay outside the gene matches. This CDR3 reads CASSLEVGGLGTQYF. The CDR3 DNA reads as TGCGCCAGCAGCTTGGAAGTAGGGGGCCTAGGTACGCAGTATTTT.

This clone has just a few counts. The chain employs TRBV10-3 and TRBJ1-2; a possible D gene is TRBD1 (5 bases). Germline CDR1 and CDR2: ENHRY and SYGVKD. The germline V and J ends were trimmed by 2 bases and 5 bases, with 9 bases remaining between them. The CDR3 is 13 residues long. The CDR3 nucleotides are TGTGCCATCAGTGAGGTGGGGGAATATGGCTACACCTTC. Translated: CAISEVGEYGYTF.